This TCR beta chain was observed in a study of T cells in tuberculosis. Background on the study: T cells were selected with CD1B tetramers loaded with glucose monomycolate.

After thawing and overnight rest, PBMC were stained with GMM-loaded CD1B tetramer, viability dye and anti-CD3 for sorting. The CD1B tetramers carried C32 glucose monomycolate purified from Rhodococcus equi. PBMC for tetramer sorting were first depleted of CD14-expressing monocytes. Tetramer-negative cells, some 95,000 per donor, were also sorted. Trimming stripped 2 bases from V and 1 base from J, with 8 bases between. CDR3 length equals 14 residues. Germline V gene data show CDR1 as MDHEN and CDR2 as SYDVKM. TCRdb keeps only in-frame clones here, not all; method: immunoSEQ multiplex PCR. The sample records about 59,000 clones, approximately 81% being singletons.

The sequenced sample was CD1b-GMM tetramer-negative cells sorted from PBMCs. The genes are TRBV28 and TRBJ1-1, with D unresolved. This receptor was taken from an adult woman with latent tuberculosis. CDR3 in amino acids: CASSLGVKNTEAFF. Written as DNA, the CDR3 is TGTGCCAGCAGTTTAGGAGTCAAGAACACTGAAGCTTTCTTT.